This T cell receptor beta chain was sequenced during a study of CD8 T cells in Susac syndrome. A quantity of about 0.45 to 1 ug RNA underwent reverse transcription using random hexamers. Amplification of TCR beta CDR3 across 54 Vbeta and 13 Jbeta was performed with immunoSEQ multiplex PCR. MiXCR, run by TCRdb on the immunoSEQ multiplex PCR reads, gives a single entry per CDR3 protein. The sample holds some 190,000 distinct CDR3 sequences, approximately 93% seen once. TCR beta sequencing covered blood CD8+ and CD4+ T cells. V was cut by 4 bases and J by 6 bases, with 15 bases left in between. Germline V gene sequence: CDR1 SQVTM, CDR2 ANQGSEA. This CDR3 comprises 14 residues.

The sample consisted of CD4+ T cells from PBMCs. The chain links TRBV29-1 to TRBJ2-2; D may be TRBD1 (5 bases). The sequence was obtained from a human donor in good health. CDR3 nucleotide sequence: TGCAGCGTTGCGAGCAGGGTAGATTCCGGGGAGCTGTTTTTT. Its translation: CSVASRVDSGELFF.